The source of this T cell receptor beta chain is a study of blood T cell repertoires in COVID-19. Study overall: Researchers got acute and convalescent COVID-19 samples from the United States, Italy and Spain. The analysed material was cDNA or gDNA that came from T cells, B-cell-depleted T cells, or PBMCs.

Germline assignment: CDR1 SGHDT and CDR2 YYEEEE. The CDR3 is 14 residues long. Between the trimmed V and J ends, which lost 5 bases and 1 base, there was a span of 9 bases. Per the original methods: Quantification of nucleated cells was approximated via reference gene primer amplification. Generated by immunoSEQ multiplex PCR, the TCRdb table keeps only in-frame clones and is missing some. V, J and clone size reflect that table, while D and trimming were determined from the DNA. The repertoire consists of roughly 300,000 clones, with around 87% occurring once and the leading ten covering around 8%. This clone occurred once.

This rearrangement joins TRBV5-6 to TRBJ2-2; tentative D call: TRBD2 (6 bases). The sequenced sample consisted of peripheral blood. The clonotype was recovered from a woman aged 45-65 years who had recovered from COVID-19. CDR3 DNA: TGTGCCAGCAGGACCGGGGGGAACACCGGGGAGCTGTTTTTT. Translated: CASRTGGNTGELFF.